The entry below gives a single TCR beta chain sequence along with its context. Data came from immunoSEQ multiplex PCR; TCRdb stores just in-frame clones and leaves some out. This table holds approximately 40,000 clones, 85% to 90% found once. Germline V lookup: CDR1 LGHNT, CDR2 FRNRAP. The V end lost 4 bases, the J end lost 0 bases, and 12 bases lay between the germline ends. The CDR3 has 15 residues. The sample comes from a study of blood T cell repertoires in COVID-19. As for the study in general: Collection of acute and convalescent COVID-19 samples took place in the United States, Italy and Spain. PBMCs, B-cell-depleted T cells, or T cells provided the cDNA or gDNA that made up the material.

The TCR comes from a man between 60 and 70 years old with active or convalescent COVID-19. This sequence joins TRBV12-5 and TRBJ1-1; a weak D match, TRBD1 (5 bases). Material for sequencing was peripheral blood. The CDR3 nucleotides are TGTGCTAGTGGTTGGTCACAGGCACTGAACACTGAAGCTTTCTTT. It yields the protein CASGWSQALNTEAFF.